This TCR beta chain was observed in a study of blood T cell repertoires in COVID-19. V was clipped by 6 bases and J by 4 bases, with 16 bases between them. Germline CDR1 reads MNHEY; CDR2 reads SVGAGI. This CDR3 contains 15 residues. Assay used: immunoSEQ multiplex PCR; TCRdb lists only in-frame clones, some missing. The table has 350,000 to 450,000 clones, more than 70% seen once. This TCR derives from a man aged 35 to 55 with acute or convalescent COVID-19. This chain connects TRBV6-5 to TRBJ1-5; tentatively, D is TRBD1 (6 bases). The sample comprised peripheral blood. CDR3 sequence (DNA): TGTGCCAGCAGGATCCCCGACAGGCCGAATCAGCCCCAGCATTTT. Residues: CASRIPDRPNQPQHF.